These T cell receptor beta chains were read from a single sample in a study of blood T cell repertoires in COVID-19. TCRdb's copy holds only in-frame clones and misses some; the assay was immunoSEQ multiplex PCR. The sample has about 140,000 clones, about 80% seen once. Material for sequencing was peripheral blood. These receptors were obtained from a woman over 75 in a cohort sampled during active or convalescent COVID-19. The CDR3 runs from the conserved cysteine through the conserved F or W. Each record gives: J gene, D gene, clone size, V gene, CDR3 DNA, CDR3 protein. A D gene is named only where the DNA matches it firmly. The size field is filled for only some rows; it gives once, few, many or a size class.

J gene: TRBJ2-1; D gene: -; clone size: -; V gene: TRBV7-3; CDR3 DNA: TGTGCCAGCAGCTTACGTCCCGATGAGGCGTCCTACAATGAGCAGTTCTTC; CDR3 protein: CASSLRPDEASYNEQFF
J gene: TRBJ1-2; D gene: -; clone size: -; V gene: TRBV7-8; CDR3 DNA: TGTGCCAGCAGCCTCGACCGCAGGGTGTTGCCCGGCTACACCTTC; CDR3 protein: CASSLDRRVLPGYTF
J gene: TRBJ2-1; D gene: -; clone size: -; V gene: TRBV6-6; CDR3 DNA: TGTGCCAGCAGTCCTATAGTCAATGAGCAGTTCTTC; CDR3 protein: CASSPIVNEQFF
J gene: TRBJ1-1; D gene: TRBD1; clone size: -; V gene: TRBV5-4; CDR3 DNA: TGTGCCAGCAGCTTGGGAGGGACAGGGGAGACTGAAGCTTTCTTT; CDR3 protein: CASSLGGTGETEAFF
J gene: TRBJ2-7; D gene: TRBD2; clone size: -; V gene: TRBV20-1; CDR3 DNA: TGCAGTGCTAGTCCGAATCGCGGGGGATCGACCTACGAGCAGTACTTC; CDR3 protein: CSASPNRGGSTYEQYF
J gene: TRBJ1-1; D gene: -; clone size: -; V gene: TRBV28; CDR3 DNA: TGTGCCAGCAGTTTAGGGGGCTCTATGAACACTGAAGCTTTCTTT; CDR3 protein: CASSLGGSMNTEAFF
J gene: TRBJ2-1; D gene: -; clone size: -; V gene: TRBV9; CDR3 DNA: TGTGCCAGCAGCGCGACCGGGATTCATTCCCATGAGCAGTTCTTC; CDR3 protein: CASSATGIHSHEQFF
J gene: TRBJ1-2; D gene: -; clone size: once; V gene: TRBV6-5; CDR3 DNA: TGTGCCAGCAGTTCCAAATCCCGAGGAGGCTATGGCTACACCTTC; CDR3 protein: CASSSKSRGGYGYTF
J gene: TRBJ1-3; D gene: -; clone size: few; V gene: TRBV28; CDR3 DNA: TGTGCCAGCAGTTTACAGGGAAACACCATATATTTT; CDR3 protein: CASSLQGNTIYF
J gene: TRBJ2-5; D gene: TRBD2; clone size: -; V gene: TRBV6-1; CDR3 DNA: TGTGCCAGCAGTGTTTTTTATAGGACTAGCGGACAAGAGACCCAGTACTTC; CDR3 protein: CASSVFYRTSGQETQYF
J gene: TRBJ2-1; D gene: -; clone size: -; V gene: TRBV28; CDR3 DNA: TGTGCCAGCAGCCGCCAGGGGACTACGCTAACCAATGAGCAGTTCTTC; CDR3 protein: CASSRQGTTLTNEQFF
J gene: TRBJ2-2; D gene: TRBD1; clone size: -; V gene: TRBV28; CDR3 DNA: TGTGCCAGCACCACAGGGGGCGCGGTCACCGGGGAGCTGTTTTTT; CDR3 protein: CASTTGGAVTGELFF
J gene: TRBJ2-3; D gene: TRBD1; clone size: -; V gene: TRBV19; CDR3 DNA: TGTGCCAGTAGTAGACAGGGGGCCAGGACAGATACGCAGTATTTT; CDR3 protein: CASSRQGARTDTQYF
J gene: TRBJ2-5; D gene: -; clone size: -; V gene: TRBV14; CDR3 DNA: TGTGCCAGCAGCCAAACTCTCAGCGGTTCGCTGTACTTC; CDR3 protein: CASSQTLSGSLYF
J gene: TRBJ1-2; D gene: TRBD1; clone size: -; V gene: TRBV3-1/TRBV3-2; CDR3 DNA: TGTGCCAGCAGCCAAAGGGACAGCCACTATGGCTACACCTTC; CDR3 protein: CASSQRDSHYGYTF
J gene: TRBJ1-4; D gene: -; clone size: -; V gene: TRBV18; CDR3 DNA: TGTGCCAGCTCACCCGGGGTTGGAATCACTAATGAAAAACTGTTTTTT; CDR3 protein: CASSPGVGITNEKLFF
J gene: TRBJ2-5; D gene: -; clone size: -; V gene: TRBV5-1; CDR3 DNA: TGCGCCAGCAGCTTGGCCCTAACGACAAATCCCGCGGAGACCCAGTACTTC; CDR3 protein: CASSLALTTNPAETQYF
J gene: TRBJ1-1; D gene: -; clone size: -; V gene: TRBV28; CDR3 DNA: TGTGCCAGCAGTTCTCAAGGAGGATACACTGAAGCTTTCTTT; CDR3 protein: CASSSQGGYTEAFF
J gene: TRBJ1-1; D gene: TRBD1; clone size: once; V gene: TRBV7-2; CDR3 DNA: TGTGCCAGCAGCTTGACAGGGCCCACTGAAGCTTTCTTT; CDR3 protein: CASSLTGPTEAFF
J gene: TRBJ2-5; D gene: -; clone size: -; V gene: TRBV10-3; CDR3 DNA: TGTGCCACGCAGATCCAAGAGACCCAGTACTTC; CDR3 protein: CATQIQETQYF
J gene: TRBJ1-2; D gene: TRBD1; clone size: -; V gene: TRBV7-2; CDR3 DNA: TGTGCCAGCAGCTTTAACAGGGGCGATGGCTACACCTTC; CDR3 protein: CASSFNRGDGYTF
J gene: TRBJ1-3; D gene: -; clone size: -; V gene: TRBV30; CDR3 DNA: TGTGCCTGGATACTAAAGGGGGCTGGAAACACCATATATTTT; CDR3 protein: CAWILKGAGNTIYF
J gene: TRBJ1-1; D gene: -; clone size: -; V gene: TRBV5-8; CDR3 DNA: TGTGCCAGCAGCCCCATTCCGGGGTTCCCGAACACTGAAGCTTTCTTT; CDR3 protein: CASSPIPGFPNTEAFF
J gene: TRBJ2-1; D gene: TRBD1; clone size: few; V gene: TRBV6-2/TRBV6-3; CDR3 DNA: TGTGCCAGCAGTTCCGGGACAGGGGTCAATGAGCAGTTCTTC; CDR3 protein: CASSSGTGVNEQFF
J gene: TRBJ2-5; D gene: TRBD2; clone size: -; V gene: TRBV18; CDR3 DNA: TGTGCCAGCTCACCAATCCCCGGACTAGAAGAGACCCAGTACTTC; CDR3 protein: CASSPIPGLEETQYF
J gene: TRBJ2-1; D gene: -; clone size: -; V gene: TRBV19; CDR3 DNA: TGTGCCAGTAGTCTCGCTTGGGGCATCTCCTACAATGAGCAGTTCTTC; CDR3 protein: CASSLAWGISYNEQFF
J gene: TRBJ2-3; D gene: TRBD2; clone size: -; V gene: TRBV5-4; CDR3 DNA: TGTGCCAGCAGCTTGACTTCACTAGCGGGGGTAACAGATACGCAGTATTTT; CDR3 protein: CASSLTSLAGVTDTQYF
J gene: TRBJ2-2; D gene: TRBD1; clone size: -; V gene: TRBV5-5; CDR3 DNA: TGTGCCAGCAACCGGGACAGGGGGACCGGGGAGCTGTTTTTT; CDR3 protein: CASNRDRGTGELFF
J gene: TRBJ1-6; D gene: -; clone size: once; V gene: TRBV5-1; CDR3 DNA: TGCGCCAGCAGCCCGGATGGGCCAGGAGGCTCACCCCTCCACTTT; CDR3 protein: CASSPDGPGGSPLHF
J gene: TRBJ2-2; D gene: TRBD2; clone size: -; V gene: TRBV5-3; CDR3 DNA: TGTGCCAGAAGCTCTCCTAGCGGGGGCTCTAACACCGGGGAGCTGTTTTTT; CDR3 protein: CARSSPSGGSNTGELFF
J gene: TRBJ1-1; D gene: -; clone size: -; V gene: TRBV7-9; CDR3 DNA: TGTGCCAGCAGCTTAGACCGGGGTTGGGACACTGAAGCTTTCTTT; CDR3 protein: CASSLDRGWDTEAFF
J gene: TRBJ2-3; D gene: -; clone size: -; V gene: TRBV7-6; CDR3 DNA: TGTGCCAGCAGCTCACTAGTTACAGATACGCAGTATTTT; CDR3 protein: CASSSLVTDTQYF
J gene: TRBJ2-1; D gene: TRBD1; clone size: -; V gene: TRBV9; CDR3 DNA: TGTGCCAGCAGCCCCCGACAGGGGGCGGTCAATGAGCAGTTCTTC; CDR3 protein: CASSPRQGAVNEQFF
J gene: TRBJ1-5; D gene: -; clone size: -; V gene: TRBV2; CDR3 DNA: TGTGCCAGCAGCGCGAAGGGAGGAGGCAATCAGCCCCAGCATTTT; CDR3 protein: CASSAKGGGNQPQHF
J gene: TRBJ2-4; D gene: -; clone size: -; V gene: TRBV20-1; CDR3 DNA: TGCAGTGCTAGTCGGGGGGCTCCCAAAAACATTCAGTACTTC; CDR3 protein: CSASRGAPKNIQYF
J gene: TRBJ1-2; D gene: -; clone size: -; V gene: TRBV11-2; CDR3 DNA: TGTGCCAGCAGCAACAACCACTATGGCTACACCTTC; CDR3 protein: CASSNNHYGYTF
J gene: TRBJ1-5; D gene: -; clone size: once; V gene: TRBV6-5; CDR3 DNA: TGTGCCAGCAGAGCGACAGGCCCCAATCAGCCCCAGCATTTT; CDR3 protein: CASRATGPNQPQHF
J gene: TRBJ1-2; D gene: TRBD1; clone size: -; V gene: TRBV7-9; CDR3 DNA: TGTGCCAGCAGGACGACAGGGGATGGCTACACCTTC; CDR3 protein: CASRTTGDGYTF
J gene: TRBJ1-4; D gene: TRBD1; clone size: few; V gene: TRBV9; CDR3 DNA: TGTGCCAGCAGCCATACAGGGGGCGATGAAAAACTGTTTTTT; CDR3 protein: CASSHTGGDEKLFF
J gene: TRBJ1-1; D gene: TRBD1; clone size: -; V gene: TRBV18; CDR3 DNA: TGTGCCAGCTCACGACAGGGGGTCGCTGAAGCTTTCTTT; CDR3 protein: CASSRQGVAEAFF
J gene: TRBJ1-2; D gene: -; clone size: -; V gene: TRBV5-1; CDR3 DNA: TGCGCCAGCAGCTTGGGGAGACTTCGGCATGGCTACACCTTC; CDR3 protein: CASSLGRLRHGYTF
J gene: TRBJ2-3; D gene: -; clone size: -; V gene: TRBV3-1/TRBV3-2; CDR3 DNA: TGTGCCAGCAGCCCGACAGGTCTCACAGATACGCAGTATTTT; CDR3 protein: CASSPTGLTDTQYF
J gene: TRBJ1-1; D gene: TRBD1; clone size: -; V gene: TRBV29-1; CDR3 DNA: TGCAGCGTTGAAGCCAACGCCCAGGGGGCGTTGGCTTTCTTT; CDR3 protein: CSVEANAQGALAFF
J gene: TRBJ1-4; D gene: TRBD1; clone size: -; V gene: TRBV6-1; CDR3 DNA: TGTGCCAGCAGTGAAGGGGGACAGGGTTTTGAAAAACTGTTTTTT; CDR3 protein: CASSEGGQGFEKLFF
J gene: TRBJ2-3; D gene: -; clone size: -; V gene: TRBV5-8; CDR3 DNA: TGTGCCAGCAGCTCTATCTTGATAACCACAGATACGCAGTATTTT; CDR3 protein: CASSSILITTDTQYF
J gene: TRBJ2-2; D gene: -; clone size: -; V gene: TRBV9; CDR3 DNA: TGTGCCAGCAGCGTAGATTTAACCGGGGAGCTGTTTTTT; CDR3 protein: CASSVDLTGELFF
J gene: TRBJ2-1; D gene: TRBD2; clone size: -; V gene: TRBV7-9; CDR3 DNA: TGTGCCAGCAGCCCGACTTTAGCGGGGGACCTATACAATGAGCAGTTCTTC; CDR3 protein: CASSPTLAGDLYNEQFF
J gene: TRBJ1-6; D gene: TRBD1; clone size: -; V gene: TRBV13; CDR3 DNA: TGTGCCAGCAAGGAACAGGGGGGGGATTCACCCCTCCACTTT; CDR3 protein: CASKEQGGDSPLHF
J gene: TRBJ2-1; D gene: TRBD1; clone size: -; V gene: TRBV5-1; CDR3 DNA: TGCGCCAGCAGCCGGACAGGTAACAATGAGCAGTTCTTC; CDR3 protein: CASSRTGNNEQFF
J gene: TRBJ1-3; D gene: -; clone size: -; V gene: TRBV5-1; CDR3 DNA: TGCGCCAGCAGCTTGGGACTCTCCCCCGGAAACACCATATATTTT; CDR3 protein: CASSLGLSPGNTIYF
J gene: TRBJ1-4; D gene: -; clone size: -; V gene: TRBV1; CDR3 DNA: TGCACCAGCAGTATCAAATGGGCTGAAAAACTGTTTTTT; CDR3 protein: CTSSIKWAEKLFF
J gene: TRBJ2-2; D gene: TRBD2; clone size: -; V gene: TRBV12-5; CDR3 DNA: TGTGCTAGTGGCATCCAGCGGGGCTCGGACACCGGGGAGCTGTTTTTT; CDR3 protein: CASGIQRGSDTGELFF
J gene: TRBJ1-2; D gene: -; clone size: -; V gene: TRBV4-2; CDR3 DNA: TGTGCCAGCAGCCAAGATTGGGGGGGATCCTATGGCTACACCTTC; CDR3 protein: CASSQDWGGSYGYTF
J gene: TRBJ2-3; D gene: -; clone size: once; V gene: TRBV10-3; CDR3 DNA: TGTGCCCCCCGGGAGAGAAATAGCACAGATACGCAGTATTTT; CDR3 protein: CAPRERNSTDTQYF